The clone carrying this T cell receptor beta chain was counted between two and nine times. These data are taken from a study of T cells in Graves' hyperthyroidism and ophthalmopathy. Patients were excluded for uncontrolled infection, other autoimmune disease, pregnancy or lactation. Regions amplified from RNA transcripts were the TCR beta CDR3 regions. HTBI primers were employed in a first-round RT-PCR of the TCR CDR3. TCRdb re-called the multiplex PCR reads with MiXCR, one entry per CDR3 protein. The table has hundreds of thousands of distinct CDR3 sequences, about 15% seen once. There are 12 residues in the CDR3. Deletions cut 7 bases from V and 1 base from J, with 9 bases between. The germline gives CDR1 SGHDT, CDR2 YYEEEE.

The sequence was collected from a woman in her forties or fifties with Graves' ophthalmopathy. The chain carries TRBV5-6 and TRBJ2-7; D ambiguous. Source material: blood. CDR3 loop: CASGDESYEQYF. CDR3 in DNA: TGTGCCAGCGGCGATGAGTCCTACGAGCAGTACTTC.